Shown below are 23 T cell receptor beta chains from a single sample sequenced in a study of blood T cells in healthy people across ages. With a J-beta primer mix and a sample-barcoded 5' primer, a second PCR ran 7 to 11 cycles. Using its own MiXCR run on the 5' RACE reads, TCRdb lists one record per CDR3 protein. Counted here are fewer than 800,000 distinct CDR3 sequences, roughly 21% occurring once; the ten biggest clones make up 3.6%. The source material was blood. These TCRs come from a man between 65 and 79 years old in good health.

This clonotype has a handful of counts. The V and J genes are TRBV20-1 and TRBJ2-1; TRBD2 aligns across 14 bases. The end of the DNA aligns better with TRBJ2-7, so the J call may be wrong. Germline assignment: CDR1 DFQATT and CDR2 SNEGSKA (reference sequence). The CDR3 length is 16 residues. CDR3 sequence: CSARGLAGATSYEQYF. In DNA, the CDR3 is TGCAGTGCTAGGGGACTAGCGGGAGCGACCTCCTACGAGCAGTACTTC.

This chain joins TRBV6-1 and TRBJ2-5; 9 bases are a match to TRBD2. With the DNA end fitting TRBJ2-7 better, the J assignment may be wrong. The CDR3 runs to 20 residues. Germline loops: CDR1 MNHNS, CDR2 SASEGT. CDR3 region: CASSELYPGLAEASSYEQYF. The DNA for the CDR3 is TGTGCCAGCAGTGAACTGTATCCGGGACTAGCAGAAGCGAGCTCCTACGAGCAGTACTTC.

This clonotype was detected a few times. Mismatch with germline at one junction end may stem from a read error. The chain links TRBV20-1 to TRBJ1-6; 8 nucleotides align to TRBD1. The CDR3 is 13 amino acids. CDR1 is DFQATT, CDR2 SNEGSKA, per germline (reference sequence). The CDR3 DNA is TGCAGTGCCAGAGGACAGGGTCGTTCACCCCTCCACTTT. Residues: CSARGQGRSPLHF.

The V gene is TRBV7-9, the J gene TRBJ2-5, with 11 bases fitting TRBD2. Germline CDR1 SEHNR, CDR2 FQNEAQ (reference sequence). Trimming cost V 5 bases and J 4 bases; bases outside gene matches: 12. This CDR3 is built from 17 residues. CDR3 sequence: CASSVTRTSGLGETQYF. CDR3 nucleotides: TGTGCCAGCAGCGTTACTCGGACTAGCGGGTTGGGAGAGACCCAGTACTTC.

This clonotype was counted between two and nine times. V is TRBV3-1 and J is TRBJ2-3; tentatively, D is TRBD2 (5 bases). Germline loops: CDR1 LGHDT, CDR2 YNNKEL (reference sequence). The CDR3 has 14 residues. The V end was cut by 1 base, the J end by 6 bases, with 11 bases between. CDR3 in DNA: TGTGCCAGCAGCCAAGCACTAGTGACGGATACGCAGTATTTT. Protein sequence: CASSQALVTDTQYF.

This clonotype came up a few times. V is TRBV4-1 and J is TRBJ2-5, with D possibly being TRBD1 (6 bases). The last part of the DNA fits TRBJ2-1 better; the J call may be wrong. Germline V gene lookup returns CDR1 MGHRA and CDR2 YSYEKL. This CDR3 has 12 amino acids. CDR3 sequence reads: CASSLLGGEQFF. CDR3 bases: TGCGCCAGCAGCCTCTTAGGGGGTGAGCAGTTCTTC.

This clonotype was observed many times. V usage is TRBV12-3 or TRBV12-4 and J usage is TRBJ2-2; 8 nucleotides line up with TRBD1. V trimming: 7 bases; J trimming: 9 bases; junction bases outside the gene matches: 13. The CDR3 sequence is 15 residues long. This CDR3 is CASTPYRTGSRELFF. The CDR3 nucleotides read TGTGCCAGCACTCCCTACCGGACAGGGAGCCGGGAGCTGTTTTTT.

There are a few counts of this clonotype. The rearrangement joins TRBV5-1 to TRBJ2-5; 7 nucleotides match TRBD1. Germline loops: CDR1 SGHRS, CDR2 YFSETQ. The CDR3 totals 16 residues. Trimming at V came to 4 bases and at J to 0 bases, leaving 9 bases not matched to a gene. CDR3 sequence: CASSRLHRGDQETQYF. The CDR3, as DNA: TGCGCCAGCAGCCGGCTCCACAGGGGCGACCAAGAGACCCAGTACTTC.

In this sample, this clonotype turned up a few times. The rearrangement joins TRBV5-1 to TRBJ2-1, with TRBD1 matching over 7 bases. This CDR3 is 15 amino acids long. Germline loops: CDR1 SGHRS, CDR2 YFSETQ. Unmatched junction bases numbered 12, after V lost 4 bases and J lost 8 bases. The CDR3 is CASSKGGTLSDEQFF. CDR3 nucleotide sequence: TGCGCCAGCAGCAAAGGGGGCACGTTATCCGATGAGCAGTTCTTC.

This clonotype was counted a few times. This sequence joins TRBV12-5 and TRBJ1-4, with 8 bases fitting TRBD1. This CDR3 contains 16 residues. The germline V gene has CDR1 LGHNT and CDR2 FRNRAP. After removal of 2 bases from V and 0 bases from J, the junction contained 2 bases not matched to a gene. The CDR3, as DNA: TGTGCTAGTGGTTTGACACAGGGGGCAACTAATGAAAAACTGTTTTTT. Its protein product is CASGLTQGATNEKLFF. Full variable domain (missing parts from reference TRBV12-5 and TRBJ1-4): DARVTQTPRHKVTEMGQEVTMRCQPILGHNTVFWYRQTMMQGLELLAYFRNRAPLDDSGMPKDRFSAEMPDATLATLKIQPSEPRDSAVYFCASGLTQGATNEKLFFGSGTQLSVL.

This clonotype was picked up a small number of times. This rearrangement joins TRBV24-1 to TRBJ2-2; D could derive from TRBD1 or TRBD2 (5 bases each). V lost 4 bases, J lost 4 bases, and 15 bases lay in between. Germline CDR1 and CDR2: KGHDR and SFDVKD. This CDR3 has 16 residues. The CDR3: CATSDPGSGSTGELFF. CDR3 sequence (DNA): TGTGCCACCAGTGACCCAGGGAGTGGTAGCACCGGGGAGCTGTTTTTT.

This clonotype has only a few counts. The genes are TRBV4-1 and TRBJ2-1; D may be TRBD1 (5 bases). CDR1 and CDR2 (germline): MGHRA, YSYEKL. Trimming pared 1 base from V and 1 base from J, leaving 11 bases between. This CDR3 spans 16 amino acids. The CDR3 DNA is TGCGCCAGCAGCCAAGCACAGGTTCAATCCTACAATGAGCAGTTCTTC. This codes for CASSQAQVQSYNEQFF.

The rearrangement uses TRBV12-3 or TRBV12-4 and TRBJ1-2, with 7 bases fitting TRBD1. This CDR3 is 13 amino acids long. Trimming cost V 7 bases and J 7 bases; bases outside gene matches: 9. CDR3 in DNA: TGTGCCAGCAACCCAGGGGGTGCTTTTGGCTACACCTTC. This encodes CASNPGGAFGYTF.

CDR3 region: CASSMRMTAPHFDGYTF. In nucleotides, the CDR3 is TGTGCCAGTAGTATGAGGATGACCGCACCCCACTTTGATGGCTACACCTTC. This rearrangement joins TRBV19 to TRBJ1-2; unclear D gene. With 3 bases removed from V and 6 bases from J, the gap between germline ends came to 23 bases. This CDR3 comprises 17 residues. Germline CDR1 LNHDA, CDR2 SQIVND (reference sequence).

At least ten counts were recorded for this clonotype. The V and J genes are TRBV5-1 and TRBJ2-5; TRBD1 matches at 10 bases. The CDR3 has 13 amino acids. Germline CDR1 SGHRS, CDR2 YFSETQ. Trimming at V came to 4 bases and at J to 3 bases, leaving 0 bases not matched to a gene. In nucleotides, the CDR3 is TGCGCCAGCAGCGGACAGGGGGAAGAGACCCAGTACTTC. This codes for CASSGQGEETQYF.

The rearrangement joins TRBV20-1 to TRBJ2-7; D remains unclear. V was pared by 7 bases and J by 1 base, with 8 bases between. The V gene's germline CDR1 is DFQATT and CDR2 SNEGSKA (reference sequence). This CDR3 spans 11 amino acids. Here the CDR3 DNA reads TGCAGTGTGGCTAGATCCTACGAGCAGTACTTC. Its translation: CSVARSYEQYF.

This clonotype was seen a handful of times. The chain combines TRBV4-1 with TRBJ1-3, with D uncertain. This CDR3 region has 15 residues. Per the germline V gene, CDR1 is MGHRA and CDR2 is YSYEKL. Trimming cost V 1 base and J 1 base, with 8 bases left between them. CDR3 bases: TGCGCCAGCAGCCAAGGGCCGGGGTCTGGAAACACCATATATTTT. The encoded protein is CASSQGPGSGNTIYF.

This clonotype has only a few counts. V gene TRBV6-5 combines with J gene TRBJ2-7; 12 bases line up with TRBD2. The V segment lost 2 bases and the J segment 3 bases; nucleotides outside the gene matches: 8. CDR1 MNHEY and CDR2 SVGAGI come from the germline V gene. The CDR3 is made up of 17 amino acids. In DNA form, the CDR3 reads TGTGCCAGCAGTTACGGACTAGCGGGACGCCTTAGCTACGAGCAGTACTTC. Its protein product is CASSYGLAGRLSYEQYF.

V usage is TRBV29-1 and J usage is TRBJ2-3; possible D gene TRBD1, 6 bases. Per germline, CDR1 SQVTM and CDR2 ANQGSEA. Trimming pared 3 bases from V and 6 bases from J, leaving 13 bases between. This CDR3 has 13 amino acids. The CDR3 loop reads CSVDGYQGDTQYF. CDR3 coding DNA: TGCAGCGTTGACGGCTACCAGGGGGATACGCAGTATTTT.

This clonotype was seen a few times. The rearrangement joins TRBV20-1 to TRBJ2-7; a weak D match, TRBD2 (5 bases). V was cut by 4 bases and J by 0 bases, with 10 bases left in between. In germline, CDR1 is DFQATT, CDR2 SNEGSKA (reference sequence). This CDR3 has 13 residues. The CDR3 is CSAKLGSSYEQYF. CDR3 bases: TGCAGTGCTAAATTGGGGAGCTCCTACGAGCAGTACTTC.

This clonotype was counted between two and nine times. CDR3 in amino acids: CASSYYIGGVYEQYF. CDR3 sequence (DNA): TGTGCCAGCAGCTATTACATAGGGGGAGTCTACGAGCAGTACTTC. The chain couples TRBV7-9 to TRBJ2-5; D might be TRBD1 (6 bases). The closer fit of TRBJ2-7 to the DNA end suggests the J call may be wrong. Germline V lookup: CDR1 SEHNR, CDR2 FQNEAQ (reference sequence). The CDR3 spans 15 residues.

The chain is built from TRBV5-1 and TRBJ2-6; the D gene could be TRBD1 or TRBD2 (5 bases each). Germline V gene data show CDR1 as SGHRS and CDR2 as YFSETQ. The CDR3 has 14 residues. V was cut by 8 bases and J by 0 bases, with 9 bases left in between. The CDR3 sequence is CASSGGSGANVLTF. CDR3 coding DNA: TGCGCCAGTTCTGGGGGCTCTGGGGCCAACGTCCTGACTTTC.

The genes are TRBV9 and TRBJ1-1, with a tentative D call TRBD1 (5 bases). The CDR3 has 15 residues. V was cut by 2 bases and J by 3 bases, with 14 bases left in between. In germline, CDR1 is SGDLS, CDR2 YYNGEE. This CDR3 is CASSVSPGSDTEAFF. The DNA of the CDR3 is TGTGCCAGCAGCGTCAGTCCAGGGTCGGACACTGAAGCTTTCTTT.